These 18 T cell receptor beta chains came from one sample sequenced in a study of T cells in Graves' hyperthyroidism and ophthalmopathy. From RNA transcripts, TCR beta CDR3 regions were amplified. First-round RT-PCR of the TCR CDR3 relied on the HTBI primer set. MiXCR, applied by TCRdb to the multiplex PCR reads, yields one record per CDR3 protein. This sample has 300,000 to 400,000 distinct CDR3 sequences; about 14% occur once, and the top ten carry around a fifth. The sequencing sample was made of blood. Receptors were obtained from a woman in her thirties with Graves' ophthalmopathy.

V is TRBV28 and J is TRBJ2-3, with 8 bases that match TRBD2. Unmatched junction bases numbered 9, after V lost 2 bases and J lost 5 bases. This CDR3 has 16 amino acids. Germline-derived CDR1 and CDR2 are MDHEN and SYDVKM. The CDR3 DNA follows: TGTGCCAGCAGTTTAGGCGGGGGGCCGGCGGGAGATACGCAGTATTTT. Protein: CASSLGGGPAGDTQYF. The whole variable domain, filled in from reference TRBV28 and TRBJ2-3, reads DVKVTQSSRYLVKRTGEKVFLECVQDMDHENMFWYRQDPGLGLRLIYFSYDVKMKEKGDIPEGYSVSREKKERFSLILESASTNQTSMYLCASSLGGGPAGDTQYFGPGTRLTVL.

The chain joins TRBV6-1 to TRBJ2-2; the D gene is possibly TRBD1 (5 bases). The length of the CDR3 is 19 residues. V lost 5 bases to trimming and J lost 5 bases, with 27 bases between them. The germline V gene encodes CDR1 MNHNS and CDR2 SASEGT. In DNA, the CDR3 is TGTGCCAGCAGTCCTGGGCATGCGACAGTCCTGGGTGGGACCGGGGAGCTGTTTTTT. Translated: CASSPGHATVLGGTGELFF.

This clonotype was detected ten times or more. The chain links TRBV7-8 to TRBJ1-5; D is undetermined. Germline lookup yields CDR1 SGHVS and CDR2 FQNEAQ. Trimming cost V 1 base and J 4 bases, with 8 bases left between them. CDR3 size: 14 residues. The CDR3: CASSLVMTNQPQHF. The CDR3 nucleotides are TGTGCCAGCAGCTTAGTCATGACTAATCAGCCCCAGCATTTT.

This clonotype has ten or more counts. CDR3 coding DNA: TGTGCCAGCCTACCGATCCCGGGGGGCGCCACAGATACGCAGTATTTT. Residues: CASLPIPGGATDTQYF. The chain uses TRBV7-2 and TRBJ2-3, with TRBD2 as a possible D gene (7 bases). V lost 8 bases, J lost 2 bases, and 20 bases lay in between. This CDR3 is built from 16 residues. Germline V gives CDR1 SGHTA, CDR2 FQGNSA.

There are a few counts of this clonotype. V and J are TRBV25-1 and TRBJ2-7; D possibly corresponds to TRBD1 (6 bases). CDR3 length equals 16 residues. The V end lost 2 bases, the J end lost 5 bases, and 19 bases lay between the germline ends. The germline gives CDR1 MGHDK, CDR2 SYGVNS. The DNA for the CDR3 is TGTGCCAGCAGTGAACGATTTGGGGCAGGGGTAGACGAGCAGTACTTC. Its translation is CASSERFGAGVDEQYF.

The chain is built from TRBV12-3 or TRBV12-4 and TRBJ1-5, with D possibly matching TRBD1 (5 bases). The CDR3 has 14 amino acids. V lost 3 bases and J lost 7, with 13 bases in between. In DNA form, the CDR3 reads TGTGCCAGCAGTTTCCGCCAGGGAAGCCAGCCCCAGCATTTT. As protein: CASSFRQGSQPQHF.

V usage is TRBV9 and J usage is TRBJ2-1, with D perhaps matching TRBD2 (5 bases). The CDR3 runs to 12 residues. V lost 3 bases, J lost 9 bases, and 10 bases lay in between. Germline-derived CDR1 and CDR2 are SGDLS and YYNGEE. CDR3 nucleotide sequence: TGTGCCAGCAGCGGCCCCGAGGGTGAGCAGTTCTTC. Translation: CASSGPEGEQFF.

The rearrangement joins TRBV28 to TRBJ2-1; 9 bases map to TRBD2. The CDR3 has 14 residues. CDR1 and CDR2 from the germline V gene are MDHEN and SYDVKM. CDR3 protein: CVSDGGGAKEEQFF. The CDR3, as DNA: TGTGTCTCAGACGGCGGGGGGGCCAAGGAGGAGCAGTTCTTC.

This clonotype was detected ten times or more. The chain uses TRBV12-3 or TRBV12-4 and TRBJ1-1; 8 positions match TRBD1. The CDR3 runs 15 residues. Losses at the gene ends were 2 bases for V and 1 base for J; bases not matched to a gene: 3. In DNA, the CDR3 is TGTGCCAGCAGTTTACAGGGGGCAAGGAACACTGAAGCTTTCTTT. Translation gives CASSLQGARNTEAFF.

This clonotype was seen repeatedly, ten times or more. The rearrangement uses TRBV18 and TRBJ2-1; D is perhaps TRBD1 (7 bases). The CDR3 totals 14 residues. V lost 4 bases to trimming and J lost 7 bases, with 14 bases between them. Germline loops: CDR1 KGHSH, CDR2 LQKENI. CDR3 coding DNA: TGTGCCAGCTCACATGAGACAGGGACTAATGAGCAGTTCTTC. Its protein is CASSHETGTNEQFF.

This clonotype was counted at least ten times. V is TRBV7-2 and J is TRBJ2-7; 8 bases are a match to TRBD2. The CDR3 extends over 15 amino acids. CDR1 and CDR2 from the germline V gene are SGHTA and FQGNSA. V was pared by 3 bases and J by 3 bases, with 7 bases of the junction left unmatched. The CDR3 loop is CASSLRAGELYEQYF. The CDR3 region has the DNA TGTGCCAGCAGCTTGAGAGCGGGGGAGCTCTACGAGCAGTACTTC.

J is TRBJ1-1 and V is TRBV5-1, with 12 bases fitting TRBD1. The CDR3 has 15 residues. Trimming at V came to 0 bases and at J to 5 bases, leaving 2 bases not matched to a gene. Germline values: CDR1 SGHRS, CDR2 YFSETQ. The CDR3 nucleotides read TGCGCCAGCAGCTTGGGGGACAGGGGGCGAACTGAAGCTTTCTTT. Its translation is CASSLGDRGRTEAFF.

The table lists this clonotype with many counts. CDR3 amino acids: CSARDREGHEQYF. CDR3 DNA: TGCAGTGCTAGAGATCGCGAGGGGCACGAGCAGTACTTC. The V gene is TRBV20-1, the J gene TRBJ2-7; D is possibly TRBD1 or TRBD2 (5 bases each). The CDR3 sequence is 13 residues long. The V gene's germline CDR1 is DFQATT and CDR2 SNEGSKA (reference sequence). V was cut by 0 bases and J by 5 bases, with 11 bases left in between.

In its sample, this clonotype was seen many times. V usage is TRBV7-8 and J usage is TRBJ1-2; tentative D call: TRBD1 (5 bases). CDR1 and CDR2 from the germline V gene are SGHVS and FQNEAQ. The CDR3 loop spans 18 amino acids. The V end lost 5 bases, the J end lost 2 bases, and 24 bases lay between the germline ends. This CDR3 reads CASSRTELSSRENYGYTF. The CDR3 DNA reads TGTGCCAGCAGCCGGACCGAACTCTCATCCAGGGAAAACTATGGCTACACCTTC. Variable domain in full (rest from reference TRBV7-8 and TRBJ1-2): GAGVSQSPRYKVAKRGQDVALRCDPISGHVSLFWYQQALGQGPEFLTYFQNEAQLDKSGLPSDRFFAERPEGSVSTLKIQRTQQEDSAVYLCASSRTELSSRENYGYTFGSGTRLTVV.

This clonotype occurred many times. The CDR3 coding sequence is TGTGCCAGCAGCTTAGGGCAGCACACCGGGGAGCTGTTTTTT. It translates to CASSLGQHTGELFF. J is TRBJ2-2 and V is TRBV11-2; D not certain. The CDR3 extends over 14 amino acids. V lost 1 base and J 3 bases, leaving 6 bases between the germline ends. Germline V gives CDR1 SGHAT, CDR2 FQNNGV.

This clonotype was found many times. V usage is TRBV11-1 and J usage is TRBJ2-3, with 8 nucleotides matching TRBD2. Germline-derived CDR1 and CDR2 are SGHAT and FQDESV (reference sequence). This CDR3 has 15 amino acids. V was clipped by 5 bases and J by 1 base; unmatched bases: 5. The CDR3 coding sequence is TGTGCCAGCAGCGCCTCCGGGGGGGGCACAGATACGCAGTATTTT. Its translation: CASSASGGGTDTQYF.

This clonotype was picked up many times. The chain is built from TRBV18 and TRBJ2-5, with D perhaps matching TRBD2 (6 bases). With 5 bases removed from V and 5 bases from J, the gap between germline ends came to 12 bases. Germline values: CDR1 KGHSH, CDR2 LQKENI. CDR3 length: 13 amino acids. In nucleotides, the CDR3 is TGTGCCAGCTCATTCGGAGGGGTCGAGACCCAGTACTTC. Translated: CASSFGGVETQYF.

This clonotype was picked up many times. V and J are TRBV27 and TRBJ2-1; maybe TRBD1 (6 bases). CDR3 length: 12 amino acids. Per germline, CDR1 MNHEY and CDR2 SMNVEV (reference sequence). Trimming stripped 5 bases from V and 6 bases from J, with 8 bases between. The CDR3 DNA sequence: TGTGCCAGCAGTGGCAGGGGCAATGAGCAGTTCTTC. It is translated as CASSGRGNEQFF.